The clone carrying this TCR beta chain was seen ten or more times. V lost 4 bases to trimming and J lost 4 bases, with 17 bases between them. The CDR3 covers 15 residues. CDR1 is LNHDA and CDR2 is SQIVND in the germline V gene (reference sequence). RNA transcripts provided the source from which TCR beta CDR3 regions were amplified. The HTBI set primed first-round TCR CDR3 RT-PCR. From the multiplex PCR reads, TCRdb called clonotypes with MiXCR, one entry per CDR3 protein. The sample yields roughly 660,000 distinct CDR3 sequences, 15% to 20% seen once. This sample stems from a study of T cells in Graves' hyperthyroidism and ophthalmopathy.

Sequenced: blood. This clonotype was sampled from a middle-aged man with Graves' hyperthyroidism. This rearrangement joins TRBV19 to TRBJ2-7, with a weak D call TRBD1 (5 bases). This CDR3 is CASSTSRASVYEQYF. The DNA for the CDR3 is TGTGCCAGTAGTACTTCCAGGGCTTCCGTTTACGAGCAGTACTTC.